This TCR beta chain was identified during a study of CD8+ T cells in alopecia areata. cDNA serving as the sequencing template came from extracted, reverse transcribed RNA. Assay: immunoSEQ multiplex PCR; the TCRdb copy retains only in-frame clones and omits some. The data show under 200,000 clones, about three fifths seen once. The germline CDR1 and CDR2 sequences are SQVTM and ANQGSEA. CDR3 length equals 14 residues. Trimming took off 2 bases at V and 7 bases at J, with 17 bases between the two ends. Treatment reported: oral pan-JAK inhibitor, 5-10 mg twice daily. The chain combines TRBV29-1 with TRBJ2-5; no clear D. The clonotype was recovered from a human donor with alopecia areata. Material: CD4+ T cells sorted from blood, obtained at week 4, from a patient treated with tofacitinib. CDR3: CSVERPEMTGTQYF. The CDR3 DNA follows: TGCAGCGTTGAACGCCCGGAGATGACGGGGACCCAGTACTTC.